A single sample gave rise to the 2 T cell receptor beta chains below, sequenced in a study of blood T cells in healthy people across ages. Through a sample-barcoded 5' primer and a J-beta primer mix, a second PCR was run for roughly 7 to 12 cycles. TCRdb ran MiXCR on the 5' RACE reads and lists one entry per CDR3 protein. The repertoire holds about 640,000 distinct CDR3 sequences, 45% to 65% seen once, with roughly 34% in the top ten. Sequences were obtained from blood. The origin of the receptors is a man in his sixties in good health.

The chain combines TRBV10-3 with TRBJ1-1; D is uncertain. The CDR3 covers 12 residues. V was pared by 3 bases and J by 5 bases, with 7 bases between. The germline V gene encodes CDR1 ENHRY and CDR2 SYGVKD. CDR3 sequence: CAISDRITEAFF. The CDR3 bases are TGTGCCATCAGTGATCGAATAACTGAAGCTTTCTTT.

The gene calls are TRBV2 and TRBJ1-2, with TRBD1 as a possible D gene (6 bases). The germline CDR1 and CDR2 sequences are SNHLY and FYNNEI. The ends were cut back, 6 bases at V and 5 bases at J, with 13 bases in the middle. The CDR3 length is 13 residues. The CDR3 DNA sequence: TGTGCCAGCAGGGATTCCGGGACATATGGCTACACCTTC. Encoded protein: CASRDSGTYGYTF.